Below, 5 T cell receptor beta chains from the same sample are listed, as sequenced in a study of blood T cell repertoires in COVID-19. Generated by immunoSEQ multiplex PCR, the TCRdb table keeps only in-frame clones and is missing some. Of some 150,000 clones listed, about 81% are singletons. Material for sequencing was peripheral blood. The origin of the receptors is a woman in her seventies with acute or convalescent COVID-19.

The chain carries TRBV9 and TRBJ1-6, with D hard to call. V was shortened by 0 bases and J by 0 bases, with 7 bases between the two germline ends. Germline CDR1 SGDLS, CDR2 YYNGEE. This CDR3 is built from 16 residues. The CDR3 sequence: CASSVGARSYNSPLHF. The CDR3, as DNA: TGTGCCAGCAGCGTAGGAGCTCGCTCCTATAATTCACCCCTCCACTTT. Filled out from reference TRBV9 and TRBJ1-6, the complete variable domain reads DSGVTQTPKHLITATGQRVTLRCSPRSGDLSVYWYQQSLDQGLQFLIQYYNGEERAKGNILERFSAQQFPDLHSELNLSSLELGDSALYFCASSVGARSYNSPLHFGNGTRLTVT.

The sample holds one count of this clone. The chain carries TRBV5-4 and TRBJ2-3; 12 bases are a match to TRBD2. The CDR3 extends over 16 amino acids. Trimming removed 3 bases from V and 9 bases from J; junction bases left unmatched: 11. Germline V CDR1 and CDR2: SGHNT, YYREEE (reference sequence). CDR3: CASSSGLAGPQGTQYF. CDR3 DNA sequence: TGTGCCAGCAGCTCCGGACTAGCGGGGCCCCAGGGAACGCAGTATTTT.

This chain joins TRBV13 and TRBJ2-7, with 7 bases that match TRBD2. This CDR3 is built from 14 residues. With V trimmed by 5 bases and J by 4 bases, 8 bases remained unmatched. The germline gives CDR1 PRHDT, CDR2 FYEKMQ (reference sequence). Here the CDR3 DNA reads TGTGCCAGCAGCGACAGCCGCGGGGGTTACGAGCAGTACTTC. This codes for CASSDSRGGYEQYF.

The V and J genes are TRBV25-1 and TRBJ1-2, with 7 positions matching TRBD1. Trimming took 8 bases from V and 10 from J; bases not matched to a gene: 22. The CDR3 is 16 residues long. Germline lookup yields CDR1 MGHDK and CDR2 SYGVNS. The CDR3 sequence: CASEGTEREGTSYYTF. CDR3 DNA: TGTGCCAGCGAGGGGACAGAACGAGAAGGTACTAGCTACTACACCTTC.

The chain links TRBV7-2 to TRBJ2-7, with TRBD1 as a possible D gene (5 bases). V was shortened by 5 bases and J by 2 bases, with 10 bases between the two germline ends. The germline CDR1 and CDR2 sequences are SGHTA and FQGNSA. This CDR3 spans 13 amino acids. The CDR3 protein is CASSQGSPYEQYF. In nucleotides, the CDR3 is TGTGCCAGCAGCCAGGGATCTCCCTACGAGCAGTACTTC. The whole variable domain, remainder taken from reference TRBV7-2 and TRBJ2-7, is GAGVSQSPSNKVTEKGKDVELRCDPISGHTALYWYRQSLGQGLEFLIYFQGNSAPDKSGLPSDRFSAERTGGSVSTLTIQRTQQEDSAVYLCASSQGSPYEQYFGPGTRLTVT.